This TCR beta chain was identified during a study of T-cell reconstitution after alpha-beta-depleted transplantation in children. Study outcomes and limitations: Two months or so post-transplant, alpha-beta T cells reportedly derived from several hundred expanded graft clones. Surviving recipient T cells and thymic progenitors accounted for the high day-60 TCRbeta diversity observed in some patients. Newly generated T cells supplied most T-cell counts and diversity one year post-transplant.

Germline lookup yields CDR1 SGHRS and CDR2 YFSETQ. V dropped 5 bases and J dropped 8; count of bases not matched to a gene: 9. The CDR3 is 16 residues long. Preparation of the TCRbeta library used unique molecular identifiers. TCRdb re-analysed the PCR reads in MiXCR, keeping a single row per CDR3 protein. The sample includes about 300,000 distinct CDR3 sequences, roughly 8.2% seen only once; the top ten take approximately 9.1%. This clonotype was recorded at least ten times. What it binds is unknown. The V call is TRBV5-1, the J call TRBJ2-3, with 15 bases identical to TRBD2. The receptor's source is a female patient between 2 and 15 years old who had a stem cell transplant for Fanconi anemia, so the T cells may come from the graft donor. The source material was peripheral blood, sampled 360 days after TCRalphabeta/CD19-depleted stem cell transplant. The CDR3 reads CASSPGTSGRLGTQYF. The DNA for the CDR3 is TGCGCCAGCAGTCCCGGGACTAGCGGGAGGTTGGGTACGCAGTATTTT.